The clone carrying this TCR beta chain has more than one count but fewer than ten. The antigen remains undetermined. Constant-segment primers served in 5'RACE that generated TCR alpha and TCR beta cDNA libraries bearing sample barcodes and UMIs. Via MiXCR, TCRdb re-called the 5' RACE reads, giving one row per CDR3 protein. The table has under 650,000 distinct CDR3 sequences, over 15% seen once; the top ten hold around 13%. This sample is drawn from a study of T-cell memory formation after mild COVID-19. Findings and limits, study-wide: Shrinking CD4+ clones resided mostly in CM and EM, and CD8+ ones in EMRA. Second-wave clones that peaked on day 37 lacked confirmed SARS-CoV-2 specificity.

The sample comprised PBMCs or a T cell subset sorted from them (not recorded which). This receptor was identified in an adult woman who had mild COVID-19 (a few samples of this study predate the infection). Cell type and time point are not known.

The CDR3 loop is CASSYPPPGHYGYTF. The DNA of the CDR3 is TGTGCCAGCAGCTACCCCCCCCCAGGGCACTATGGCTACACCTTC. The rearrangement joins TRBV28 to TRBJ1-2; weak D call: TRBD1 (5 bases). The CDR3 is 15 residues long. The V end was cut by 6 bases, the J end by 3 bases, with 17 bases between. Germline V gene lookup returns CDR1 MDHEN and CDR2 SYDVKM.